This T cell receptor beta chain comes out of a study of Ad26.COV2.S vaccination and SARS-CoV-2 variants. Study-wide context: The donor was enrolled in the Ad26.COV2.S arm of the COV1001 trial. Intramuscularly, Ad26.COV2.S was given either once or twice, 56 days apart. Study-wide results and caveats: Total T cell responses were possibly underestimated by TCR breadth and depth analyses. Post-vaccination spike-specific CD8+ and CD4+ T cell responses reportedly had substantial breadth.

TCRdb keeps only in-frame clones here, not all; method: immunoSEQ multiplex PCR. The sample holds roughly 400,000 clones, 80% to 95% seen once. CDR3 length: 16 residues. Trimming stripped 1 base from V and 2 bases from J, with 12 bases between. Per germline, CDR1 SEHNR and CDR2 FQNEAQ (reference sequence). As for treatment: approximately 18 received Ad26.COV2.S at low or high dose, single or two shots; about 5 received placebo; per-sample allocation not given. Samples were taken on day 63 after the first vaccine or placebo injection. Comments on this clone: What it binds is unknown.

The receptor comes from a person between 18 and 65 years old who received the Ad26.COV2.S COVID-19 vaccine or a placebo. The source was peripheral blood, collected in a trial of Ad26.COV2.S vaccine versus placebo. The V gene is TRBV7-9, the J gene TRBJ2-1; no clear D gene. CDR3 nucleotide sequence: TGTGCCAGCAGCTTAGACGGTTCGTTTGCCTACAATGAGCAGTTCTTC. Translated, it gives CASSLDGSFAYNEQFF.